This is a list of T cell receptor beta chains from one sample in a study of T cells in tuberculosis. The assay was immunoSEQ multiplex PCR, and TCRdb's table has in-frame clones only and misses some. The top ten hold around 4.7% of the sample, which has around 29,000 clones, approximately 95% seen once. Material for sequencing was PBMCs. The receptors were gathered from a donor aged 10 to 29 with latent tuberculosis or without tuberculosis infection. CDR3s include the opening cysteine and the closing phenylalanine or tryptophan. The order of the fields is V gene, J gene, clone size, D gene, CDR3 protein, CDR3 DNA. The D gene is left open where the match is weak. Clone size is not always given. Where it is, it says once, few, many or a class for expanded clones.

>TRBV7-9|TRBJ2-7|-|-
CASSRRESYEQYF
TGTGCCAGCAGCCGACGGGAGTCCTACGAGCAGTACTTC
>TRBV6-5|TRBJ2-2|-|TRBD1
CASSRDRTNTGELFF
TGTGCCAGCAGCCGGGACAGAACTAACACCGGGGAGCTGTTTTTT
>TRBV2|TRBJ1-2|-|TRBD1
CASSHRGPYGYTF
TGTGCCAGCAGTCACAGGGGGCCATATGGCTACACCTTC
>TRBV6-1|TRBJ1-1|-|-
CASSEEVGRTEAFF
TGTGCCAGCAGTGAAGAAGTAGGGAGGACTGAAGCTTTCTTT
>TRBV2|TRBJ1-1|-|-
CASREGRGEAFF
TGTGCCAGCAGGGAAGGACGAGGTGAAGCTTTCTTT
>TRBV28|TRBJ2-7|once|-
CASSWAGGNEQYF
TGTGCCAGCAGTTGGGCAGGGGGGAACGAGCAGTACTTC
>TRBV4-3|TRBJ2-7|-|TRBD1
CASSHLGQGAYEQYF
TGCGCCAGCAGCCACCTAGGACAGGGAGCCTACGAGCAGTACTTC
>TRBV4-3|TRBJ1-1|-|-
CASSHHTGRGNTEAFF
TGCGCCAGCAGCCACCACACAGGTAGGGGAAACACTGAAGCTTTCTTT
>TRBV7-3|TRBJ2-6|once|-
CASSLYRHGSGANVLTF
TGTGCCAGCAGCCTTTACCGACACGGCTCTGGGGCCAACGTCCTGACTTTC
>TRBV9|TRBJ2-2|-|TRBD1
CASSSRDRDQLFF
TGTGCCAGCAGCTCCCGGGACAGGGATCAGCTGTTTTTT
>TRBV19|TRBJ1-1|-|-
CASSTQVNTEAFF
TGTGCCAGTAGTACACAGGTTAACACTGAAGCTTTCTTT
>TRBV6-5|TRBJ2-7|-|TRBD1
CASRQGVYLSYEQYF
TGTGCCAGCAGGCAGGGGGTATACTTATCCTACGAGCAGTACTTC
>TRBV13|TRBJ2-1|-|-
CASSSGNEQFF
TGTGCCAGCAGCTCGGGGAATGAGCAGTTCTTC
>TRBV28|TRBJ2-7|-|TRBD1
CASIHGPGQGAGGYEQYF
TGTGCCAGCATACATGGGCCGGGACAGGGGGCGGGGGGCTACGAGCAGTACTTC
>TRBV11-3|TRBJ2-7|once|TRBD1
CASSLSGQGYEQYF
TGTGCCAGCAGCTTATCGGGACAGGGCTACGAGCAGTACTTC
>TRBV6-1|TRBJ2-3|-|TRBD2
CASSGLAGADTQYF
TGTGCCAGCTCGGGACTAGCGGGAGCCGATACGCAGTATTTT
>TRBV6-6|TRBJ2-4|once|-
CASSSSATGKNIQYF
TGTGCCAGCAGTTCTAGCGCGACGGGCAAAAACATTCAGTACTTC
>TRBV27|TRBJ2-5|-|-
CASSLEFQTGETQYF
TGTGCCAGCAGTTTGGAGTTCCAGACTGGAGAGACCCAGTACTTC
>TRBV27|TRBJ1-1|-|-
CASSLSGGNTEAFF
TGTGCCAGCAGTTTATCGGGGGGTAACACTGAAGCTTTCTTT
>TRBV9|TRBJ1-2|-|-
CASSVAGGETPSGYTF
TGTGCCAGCAGCGTAGCTGGCGGGGAAACCCCGTCTGGCTACACCTTC
>TRBV27|TRBJ1-2|-|-
CASSFGQGTSGGYTF
TGTGCCAGCAGTTTTGGGCAGGGAACGTCTGGTGGCTACACCTTC
>TRBV9|TRBJ2-5|-|-
CASSPGLAGETQYF
TGTGCCAGCAGTCCCGGGTTGGCGGGGGAGACCCAGTACTTC
>TRBV15|TRBJ2-3|-|TRBD2
CATSRWTSGKRDTQYF
TGTGCCACCAGCAGGTGGACTAGCGGGAAGAGAGATACGCAGTATTTT
>TRBV5-1|TRBJ2-4|-|TRBD1
CASSPGQNLAKNIQYF
TGCGCCAGCAGCCCGGGACAGAACCTAGCCAAAAACATTCAGTACTTC
>TRBV7-2|TRBJ2-1|-|TRBD2
CASSLGLAGYNEQFF
TGTGCCAGCAGCTTAGGACTAGCGGGGTATAATGAGCAGTTCTTC
>TRBV6-1|TRBJ1-1|-|-
CATTGQTNTEAFF
TGTGCCACCACAGGACAGACGAACACTGAAGCTTTCTTT
>TRBV7-3|TRBJ2-1|once|TRBD1
CASSLRDRVSVNEQFF
TGTGCCAGCAGCTTACGGGACAGGGTTTCGGTAAATGAGCAGTTCTTC
>TRBV4-2|TRBJ1-4|-|-
CASSQDMRATNEKLFF
TGTGCCAGCAGCCAAGATATGAGGGCAACTAATGAAAAACTGTTTTTT
>TRBV7-8|TRBJ2-5|few|TRBD1
CASSIDRDRYLTQYF
TGTGCCAGCAGCATCGACCGGGACAGATATTTAACCCAGTACTTC
>TRBV2|TRBJ1-1|-|-
CASTEGEGTVEAFF
TGTGCCAGCACCGAAGGGGAGGGAACAGTCGAAGCTTTCTTT
>TRBV7-2|TRBJ2-7|-|TRBD2
CASSDERGGHYEQYF
TGTGCCAGCAGCGACGAGCGGGGGGGCCACTACGAGCAGTACTTC
>TRBV27|TRBJ1-1|once|-
CASSLTGGGNTEAFF
TGTGCCAGCAGTCTGACAGGCGGAGGGAACACTGAAGCTTTCTTT